A single sample is the source of the 6 T cell receptor beta chains below, sequenced in a study of spatial heterogeneity in lung cancer. TCRdb re-called the 5' RACE reads with MiXCR, one entry per CDR3 protein. Found here are under 40,000 distinct CDR3 sequences, approximately 5.5% of them singletons; the top ten hold roughly 25%. This sample's time point: sample taken at primary tumor resection. Sequenced here: PBMCs, sampled at surgery. These receptors were obtained from a female donor with early-stage non-small cell lung cancer.

This clonotype was recorded at least ten times. The gene calls are TRBV3-1 and TRBJ1-6, with TRBD1 matching 7 bases. Germline trimming cut 4 bases from V and 13 bases from J; bases unmatched to any gene: 10. In germline, CDR1 is LGHDT, CDR2 YNNKEL (reference sequence). The CDR3 is 14 residues long. CDR3 sequence: CASSPGGGGFPLHF. The CDR3 DNA is TGTGCCAGCAGCCCAGGAGGGGGCGGATTCCCCCTCCACTTT.

This clonotype was seen ten or more times. The chain has TRBV4-3 and TRBJ2-5; the D gene is possibly TRBD2 (5 bases). Germline V CDR1 and CDR2: LGHNA, YSLEER. The CDR3 runs 15 residues. V was clipped by 0 bases and J by 5 bases, with 13 bases between them. CDR3 sequence (DNA): TGCGCCAGCAGCCAAGACCGGCTAGCCGGTGAGACCCAGTACTTC. It specifies CASSQDRLAGETQYF.

This clonotype showed up just a few times. This chain connects TRBV3-1 to TRBJ2-5; TRBD1 matches 8 bases. CDR3 length equals 13 residues. The V gene's germline CDR1 is LGHDT and CDR2 YNNKEL (reference sequence). The junction had 5 bases not matched to a gene; V was cut back by 6 bases and J by 5 bases. DNA for the CDR3: TGTGCCAGCAGTCCCCGGGACAGGGAGACCCAGTACTTC. Translation gives CASSPRDRETQYF.

This clonotype occurred a few times. The CDR3 region is CASSQDPTGWTEAFF. CDR3 sequence (DNA): TGCGCCAGCAGCCAAGACCCGACAGGCTGGACTGAAGCTTTCTTT. V and J are TRBV4-3 and TRBJ1-1; weak D call: TRBD1 (6 bases). The V gene lost 0 bases and the J gene lost 5 bases, with 13 bases spanning the gap. This CDR3 region has 15 residues. Germline V CDR1 and CDR2: LGHNA, YSLEER.

The V and J genes are TRBV18 and TRBJ2-7; 13 bases line up with TRBD2. The CDR3 sequence is 14 residues long. The junction had 3 bases not matched to a gene; V was cut back by 5 bases and J by 5 bases. The germline V gene has CDR1 KGHSH and CDR2 LQKENI. In nucleotides, the CDR3 is TGTGCCAGCTCAGGGACTAGCGGGGAGAACGAGCAGTACTTC. Its translation: CASSGTSGENEQYF.

This clonotype was counted ten times or more. The J gene is TRBJ1-1, the V gene TRBV5-1; D might be TRBD1 (5 bases). The CDR3 consists of 14 residues. Trimming cost V 4 bases and J 2 bases, with 12 bases left between them. CDR1 is SGHRS and CDR2 is YFSETQ in the germline V gene. CDR3 amino acids: CASSPGTDNTEAFF. The CDR3 DNA reads as TGCGCCAGCAGCCCAGGGACGGATAACACTGAAGCTTTCTTT. Looking up the rest from reference TRBV5-1 and TRBJ1-1 gives the full variable domain: KAGVTQTPRYLIKTRGQQVTLSCSPISGHRSVSWYQQTPGQGLQFLFEYFSETQRNKGNFPGRFSGRQFSNSRSEMNVSTLELGDSALYLCASSPGTDNTEAFFGQGTRLTVV.